A selection of T cell receptor beta chains follows, all from one sample in a study of CD8 T cells in ankylosing spondylitis. TCRdb called the 5' RACE reads again in MiXCR, with one record for every CDR3 protein. The sample includes 700,000 to 850,000 distinct CDR3 sequences, roughly 10% of them seen just once. Sequenced material: blood, either unsorted or a sorted T cell fraction (not recorded which). All receptors derive from a male donor with ankylosing spondylitis. CDR3s leave out the opening cysteine and the closing phenylalanine or tryptophan. Each record gives: CDR3 protein, D gene, J gene, V gene. The D gene is left open where the match is weak.

ASSFTGAEYNEQF	TRBD1	TRBJ2-1	TRBV5-1
SVSRGRTEAF	TRBD1	TRBJ1-1	TRBV29-1
ASRRLSLGEQF	-	TRBJ2-1	TRBV7-2
ASSEGDTQY	-	TRBJ2-3	TRBV25-1
SVDRATNEKLF	-	TRBJ1-4	TRBV29-1
ASSLGQSNTGELF	-	TRBJ2-2	TRBV5-1
ASSLKIRGELF	-	TRBJ2-2	TRBV5-6
SASVSLGEQY	-	TRBJ2-7	TRBV20-1
ASRLTLAFRVPEAF	-	TRBJ1-1	TRBV12-2
ASSFSSGRAADTQY	TRBD2	TRBJ2-3	TRBV27
ASSQEGLNQPQH	-	TRBJ1-5	TRBV5-1
ASSPAFRRADTQY	-	TRBJ2-3	TRBV6-1
ASSFMAGGEQF	TRBD2	TRBJ2-1	TRBV5-1
ASSLAGTSATDTQY	TRBD2	TRBJ2-3	TRBV11-2